The 9 T cell receptor beta chains below come from one sample, sequenced in a study of blood T cell repertoires in COVID-19. Assay used: immunoSEQ multiplex PCR; TCRdb lists only in-frame clones, some missing. The table records 100,000 or so clones, just under 85% of them present only once. The sample consisted of peripheral blood. Receptors were obtained from a woman in her seventies with active or convalescent COVID-19.

The genes are TRBV19 and TRBJ1-2; D perhaps matches TRBD1 (5 bases). Germline V lookup: CDR1 LNHDA, CDR2 SQIVND (reference sequence). Trimming removed 3 bases at V and 2 bases at J, with 7 bases between. There are 13 residues in the CDR3. The CDR3 reads CASSIQGNYGYTF. The CDR3 DNA follows: TGTGCCAGTAGTATTCAGGGCAACTATGGCTACACCTTC.

V and J are TRBV9 and TRBJ2-2; unclear D gene. Trimming shortened V by 0 bases and J by 1 base, and 4 bases separated the two germline ends. This CDR3 is built from 14 residues. Germline values: CDR1 SGDLS, CDR2 YYNGEE. CDR3 nucleotides: TGTGCCAGCAGCGTAGCTGTGAACACCGGGGAGCTGTTTTTT. Protein sequence: CASSVAVNTGELFF.

The chain joins TRBV5-1 to TRBJ2-3; D remains ambiguous. Germline V lookup: CDR1 SGHRS, CDR2 YFSETQ. V lost 4 bases and J 0 bases, leaving 9 bases between the germline ends. This CDR3 region has 14 residues. CDR3 region: CASSGELSTDTQYF. The DNA of the CDR3 is TGCGCCAGCAGCGGTGAACTTAGCACAGATACGCAGTATTTT. The full variable domain, rest sourced from reference TRBV5-1 and TRBJ2-3, is KAGVTQTPRYLIKTRGQQVTLSCSPISGHRSVSWYQQTPGQGLQFLFEYFSETQRNKGNFPGRFSGRQFSNSRSEMNVSTLELGDSALYLCASSGELSTDTQYFGPGTRLTVL.

The chain is built from TRBV6-2 or TRBV6-3 and TRBJ1-5; TRBD1 is a possible D gene (5 bases). This CDR3 region has 15 residues. The germline V gene encodes CDR1 MNHEY and CDR2 SVGEGT. The V end lost 2 bases, the J end lost 5 bases, and 13 bases lay between the germline ends. The CDR3 bases are TGTGCCAGCAGTTACACGGGTCGGGGGGATCAGCCCCAGCATTTT. The encoded protein is CASSYTGRGDQPQHF.

This clone showed up just a few times. The chain uses TRBV6-2 or TRBV6-3 and TRBJ1-5; D perhaps matches TRBD1 (5 bases). This CDR3 comprises 15 residues. The germline gives CDR1 MNHEY, CDR2 SVGEGT. V was trimmed by 5 bases and J by 1 base, leaving 12 bases between them. The CDR3 is CASSQTVGSNQPQHF. The CDR3 bases are TGTGCCAGCAGTCAGACAGTTGGGAGCAATCAGCCCCAGCATTTT.

The chain employs TRBV19 and TRBJ2-7; maybe TRBD1 (5 bases). Germline V gene lookup returns CDR1 LNHDA and CDR2 SQIVND (reference sequence). This CDR3 comprises 14 residues. Trimming left V 7 bases short and J 2 bases short, with 15 bases between. Written as DNA, the CDR3 is TGTGCCAGTACCCCTGCCAGGGCTCCCTACGAGCAGTACTTC. Its translation: CASTPARAPYEQYF.

The genes are TRBV5-1 and TRBJ2-3; perhaps TRBD2 as D (5 bases). Germline CDR1 SGHRS, CDR2 YFSETQ. The CDR3 loop spans 16 amino acids. Trimming cost V 7 bases and J 4 bases, with 22 bases left between them. This CDR3 reads CASVRTFEGYPDTQYF. The CDR3 region has the DNA TGCGCCAGCGTGAGGACTTTTGAGGGTTATCCAGATACGCAGTATTTT.

The rearrangement joins TRBV20-1 to TRBJ2-1; 11 positions agree with TRBD2. Unmatched junction bases numbered 4, after V lost 3 bases and J lost 6 bases. The germline V gene has CDR1 DFQATT and CDR2 SNEGSKA (reference sequence). CDR3 size: 14 residues. CDR3 nucleotide sequence: TGCAGTGCTAGTTCGGGACTAGCGGCCAATGAGCAGTTCTTC. This gives the protein CSASSGLAANEQFF.

V usage is TRBV27 and J usage is TRBJ2-5; possible D gene TRBD1, 5 bases. CDR3 length: 13 residues. Trimming took 6 bases from V and 5 from J, leaving 13 bases between them. Germline assignment: CDR1 MNHEY and CDR2 SMNVEV (reference sequence). The CDR3 here is CASSPRVRETQYF. The CDR3 nucleotides read TGTGCCAGCAGCCCCAGGGTGAGGGAGACCCAGTACTTC.